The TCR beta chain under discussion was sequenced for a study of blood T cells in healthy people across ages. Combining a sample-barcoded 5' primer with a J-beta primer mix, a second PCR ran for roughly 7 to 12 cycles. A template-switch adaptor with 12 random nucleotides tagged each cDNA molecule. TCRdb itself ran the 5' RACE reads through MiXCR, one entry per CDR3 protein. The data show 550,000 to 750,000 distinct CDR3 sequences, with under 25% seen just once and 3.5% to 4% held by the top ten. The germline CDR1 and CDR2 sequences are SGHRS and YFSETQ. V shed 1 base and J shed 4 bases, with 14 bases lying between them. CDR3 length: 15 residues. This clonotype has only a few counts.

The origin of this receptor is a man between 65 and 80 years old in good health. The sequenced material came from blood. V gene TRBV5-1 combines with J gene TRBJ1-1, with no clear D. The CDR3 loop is CASSLIQPGSTEAFF. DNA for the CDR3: TGCGCCAGCAGCTTGATCCAGCCTGGGAGCACTGAAGCTTTCTTT. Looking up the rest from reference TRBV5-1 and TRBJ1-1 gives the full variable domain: KAGVTQTPRYLIKTRGQQVTLSCSPISGHRSVSWYQQTPGQGLQFLFEYFSETQRNKGNFPGRFSGRQFSNSRSEMNVSTLELGDSALYLCASSLIQPGSTEAFFGQGTRLTVV.